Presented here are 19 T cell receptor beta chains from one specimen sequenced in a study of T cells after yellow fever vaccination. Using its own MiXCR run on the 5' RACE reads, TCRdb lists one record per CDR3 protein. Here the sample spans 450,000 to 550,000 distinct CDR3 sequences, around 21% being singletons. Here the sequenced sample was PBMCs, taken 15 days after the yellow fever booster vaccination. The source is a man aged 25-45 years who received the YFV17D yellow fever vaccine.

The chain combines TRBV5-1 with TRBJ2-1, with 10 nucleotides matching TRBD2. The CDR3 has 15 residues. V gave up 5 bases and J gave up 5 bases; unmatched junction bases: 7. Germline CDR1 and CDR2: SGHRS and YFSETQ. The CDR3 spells CASSSSGRRNNEQFF. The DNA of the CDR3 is TGCGCCAGCAGTTCTAGCGGGAGAAGAAACAATGAGCAGTTCTTC.

CDR3 sequence reads: CASSYCGQIWNTGELFF. The CDR3 DNA is TGTGCCAGCAGTTACTGCGGACAAATCTGGAACACCGGGGAGCTGTTTTTT. The rearrangement joins TRBV6-5 to TRBJ2-2, with D possibly TRBD1 on 5 matching bases. This CDR3 comprises 17 residues. V lost 1 base to trimming and J lost 1 base, with 13 bases between them. Germline CDR1 reads MNHEY; CDR2 reads SVGAGI.

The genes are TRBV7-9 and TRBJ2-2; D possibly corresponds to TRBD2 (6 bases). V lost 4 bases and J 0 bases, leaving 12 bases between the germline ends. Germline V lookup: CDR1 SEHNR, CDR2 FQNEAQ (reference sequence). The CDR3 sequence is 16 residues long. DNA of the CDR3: TGTGCCAGCAGCTCCCCGACTAGTACGAACACCGGGGAGCTGTTTTTT. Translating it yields CASSSPTSTNTGELFF.

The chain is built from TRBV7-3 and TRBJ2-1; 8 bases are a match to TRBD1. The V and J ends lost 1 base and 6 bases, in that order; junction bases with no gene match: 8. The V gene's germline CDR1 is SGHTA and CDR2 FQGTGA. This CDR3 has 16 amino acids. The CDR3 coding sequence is TGTGCCAGCAGCTTAATCGCCGGGACAGGTAGCAATGAGCAGTTCTTC. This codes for CASSLIAGTGSNEQFF.

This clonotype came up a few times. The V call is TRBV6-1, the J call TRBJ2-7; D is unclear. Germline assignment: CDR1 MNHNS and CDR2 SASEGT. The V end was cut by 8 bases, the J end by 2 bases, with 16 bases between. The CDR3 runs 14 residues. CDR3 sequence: CASGAAGPTYEQYF. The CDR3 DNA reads TGTGCCAGCGGCGCTGCAGGACCGACCTACGAGCAGTACTTC.

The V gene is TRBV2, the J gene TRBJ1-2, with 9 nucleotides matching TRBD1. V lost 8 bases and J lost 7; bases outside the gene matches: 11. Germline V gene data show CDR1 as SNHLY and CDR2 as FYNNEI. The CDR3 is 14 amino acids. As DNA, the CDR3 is TGTGCCAGCGGGGAGCCCAGACAGGGGGGTGGCTACACCTTC. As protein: CASGEPRQGGGYTF.

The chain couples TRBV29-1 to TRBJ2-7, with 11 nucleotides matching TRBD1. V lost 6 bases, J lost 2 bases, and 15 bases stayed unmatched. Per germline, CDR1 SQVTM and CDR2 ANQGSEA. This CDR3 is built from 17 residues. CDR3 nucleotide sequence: TGCAGCGTGGCGGGACAGGGGGGGTCTAGCGCAACCTACGAGCAGTACTTC. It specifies CSVAGQGGSSATYEQYF.

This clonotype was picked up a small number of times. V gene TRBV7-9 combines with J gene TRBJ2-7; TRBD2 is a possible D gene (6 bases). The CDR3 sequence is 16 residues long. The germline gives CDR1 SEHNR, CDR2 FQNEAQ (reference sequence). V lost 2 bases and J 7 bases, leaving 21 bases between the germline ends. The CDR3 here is CASSLSDGGPFWEQYF. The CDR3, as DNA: TGTGCCAGCAGCTTATCCGACGGAGGGCCCTTCTGGGAGCAGTACTTC.

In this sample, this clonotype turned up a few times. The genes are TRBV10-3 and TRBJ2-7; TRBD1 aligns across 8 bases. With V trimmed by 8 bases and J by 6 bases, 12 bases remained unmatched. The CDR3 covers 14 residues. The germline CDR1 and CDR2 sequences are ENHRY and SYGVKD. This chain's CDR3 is CAILKDLGQGEQYF. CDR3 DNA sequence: TGTGCCATCTTAAAAGACTTAGGACAGGGCGAGCAGTACTTC.

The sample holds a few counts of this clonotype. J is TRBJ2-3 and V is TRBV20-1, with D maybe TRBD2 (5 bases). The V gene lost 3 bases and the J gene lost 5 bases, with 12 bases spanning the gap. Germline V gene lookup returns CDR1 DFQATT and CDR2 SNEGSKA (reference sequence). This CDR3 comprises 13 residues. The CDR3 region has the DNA TGCAGTGCTAGTGAGGTACTAGAAGATACGCAGTATTTT. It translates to CSASEVLEDTQYF.

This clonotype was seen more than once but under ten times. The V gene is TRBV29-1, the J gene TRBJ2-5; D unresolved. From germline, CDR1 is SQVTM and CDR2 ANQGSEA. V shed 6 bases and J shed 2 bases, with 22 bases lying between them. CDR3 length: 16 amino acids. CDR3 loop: CSVAVRPRKRQETQYF. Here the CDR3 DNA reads TGCAGCGTCGCAGTCCGACCCAGAAAAAGACAAGAGACCCAGTACTTC.

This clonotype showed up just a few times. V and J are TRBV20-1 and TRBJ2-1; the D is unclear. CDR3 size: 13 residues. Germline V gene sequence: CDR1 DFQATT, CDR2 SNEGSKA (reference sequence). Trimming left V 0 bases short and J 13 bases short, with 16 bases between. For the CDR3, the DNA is TGCAGTGCTAGAGATATAGGCCTCATCAAACAGTTCTTC. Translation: CSARDIGLIKQFF.

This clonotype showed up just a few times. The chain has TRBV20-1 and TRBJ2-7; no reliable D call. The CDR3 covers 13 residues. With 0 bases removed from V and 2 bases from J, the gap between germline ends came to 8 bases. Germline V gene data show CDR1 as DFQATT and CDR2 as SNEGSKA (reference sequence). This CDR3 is CSARDHATYEQYF. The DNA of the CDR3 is TGCAGTGCTAGAGACCATGCAACCTACGAGCAGTACTTC.

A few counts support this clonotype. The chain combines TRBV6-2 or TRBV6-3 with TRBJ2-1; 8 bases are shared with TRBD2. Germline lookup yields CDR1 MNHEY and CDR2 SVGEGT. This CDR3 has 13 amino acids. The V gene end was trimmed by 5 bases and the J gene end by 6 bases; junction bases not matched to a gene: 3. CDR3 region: CASSKTSGNEQFF. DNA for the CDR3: TGTGCCAGCAGTAAAACTAGCGGCAATGAGCAGTTCTTC.

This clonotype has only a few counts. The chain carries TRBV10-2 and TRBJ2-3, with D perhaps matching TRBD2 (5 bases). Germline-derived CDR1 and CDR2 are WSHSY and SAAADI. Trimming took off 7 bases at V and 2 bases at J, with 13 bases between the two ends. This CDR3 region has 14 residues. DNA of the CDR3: TGCGCCAGCACTATGGGAGAGAACACAGATACGCAGTATTTT. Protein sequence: CASTMGENTDTQYF.

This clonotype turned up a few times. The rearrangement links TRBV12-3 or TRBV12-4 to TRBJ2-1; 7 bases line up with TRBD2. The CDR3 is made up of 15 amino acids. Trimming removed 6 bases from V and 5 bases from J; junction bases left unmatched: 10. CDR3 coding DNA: TGTGCCAGCAGGGGCCGGGACTACCAAGACAATGAGCAGTTCTTC. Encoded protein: CASRGRDYQDNEQFF.

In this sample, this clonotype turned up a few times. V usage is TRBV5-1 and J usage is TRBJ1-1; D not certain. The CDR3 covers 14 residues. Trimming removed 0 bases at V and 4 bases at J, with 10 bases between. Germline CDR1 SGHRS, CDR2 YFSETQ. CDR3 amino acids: CASSLGRARTEAFF. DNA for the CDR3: TGCGCCAGCAGCTTGGGAAGGGCGCGCACTGAAGCTTTCTTT.

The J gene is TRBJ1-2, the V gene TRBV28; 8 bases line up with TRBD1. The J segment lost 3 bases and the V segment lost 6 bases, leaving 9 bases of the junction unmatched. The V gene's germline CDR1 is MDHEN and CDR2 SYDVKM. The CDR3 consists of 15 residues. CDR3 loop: CASSPRQGTHYGYTF. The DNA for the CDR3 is TGTGCCAGCAGCCCCCGACAGGGGACCCACTATGGCTACACCTTC.

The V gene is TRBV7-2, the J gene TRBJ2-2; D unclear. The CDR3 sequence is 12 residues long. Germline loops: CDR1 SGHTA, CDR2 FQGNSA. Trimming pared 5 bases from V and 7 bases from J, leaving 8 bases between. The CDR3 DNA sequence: TGTGCCAGCAGCGCGACATACGGGGAGCTGTTTTTT. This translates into CASSATYGELFF.